The source of this T cell receptor beta chain is a study of blood T cell repertoires in COVID-19. Study background: PBMCs, B-cell-depleted T cells, or T cells provided the cDNA or gDNA that made up the material.

V was shortened by 6 bases and J by 9 bases, with 15 bases between the two germline ends. The CDR3 is 14 residues long. CDR1 and CDR2 (germline): MNHEY, SMNVEV (reference sequence). Sequenced by immunoSEQ multiplex PCR; TCRdb stores in-frame clones only, minus some. Of about 250,000 clones listed, about 87% were seen once; the top ten hold roughly 6.3%. This chain links TRBV27 with TRBJ1-6; D is possibly TRBD1 (6 bases). The receptor comes from a woman in her twenties or thirties with COVID-19, enrolled during active disease. The specimen sequenced was peripheral blood. The CDR3 loop is CASRLPGDGSPLHF. The CDR3 nucleotides are TGTGCCAGCAGGCTGCCAGGGGATGGTTCACCCCTCCACTTT.